This T cell receptor beta chain was sequenced during a study of blood T cell repertoires in COVID-19. Study in general: PBMCs, B-cell-depleted T cells, or T cells were the source of the cDNA or gDNA that made up the material.

From germline, CDR1 is SGHVS and CDR2 FQNEAQ. Trimming removed 2 bases from V and 6 bases from J; junction bases left unmatched: 10. CDR3 size: 18 residues. In the authors' workflow: Amplifying reference gene primers gave estimates of nucleated cell counts. Clones were sequenced by immunoSEQ multiplex PCR, and TCRdb holds only the in-frame ones, with some missing. D and trimming come from the DNA, and the V and J calls and clone size come from that table. The profile shows 130,000 to 150,000 clones, 70% to 90% of them singletons. Enrolled during active infection, Seattle patients were then followed longitudinally.

The chain recombines TRBV7-8 with TRBJ1-4; 12 nucleotides match TRBD1. The clonotype was recovered from a woman aged 60-75 years with COVID-19, enrolled during active disease. Sequenced: peripheral blood. CDR3 in DNA: TGTGCCAGCAGCTTACCAGGGACAGGGGGCTCGAGCGATGAAAAACTGTTTTTT. Encoded protein: CASSLPGTGGSSDEKLFF.